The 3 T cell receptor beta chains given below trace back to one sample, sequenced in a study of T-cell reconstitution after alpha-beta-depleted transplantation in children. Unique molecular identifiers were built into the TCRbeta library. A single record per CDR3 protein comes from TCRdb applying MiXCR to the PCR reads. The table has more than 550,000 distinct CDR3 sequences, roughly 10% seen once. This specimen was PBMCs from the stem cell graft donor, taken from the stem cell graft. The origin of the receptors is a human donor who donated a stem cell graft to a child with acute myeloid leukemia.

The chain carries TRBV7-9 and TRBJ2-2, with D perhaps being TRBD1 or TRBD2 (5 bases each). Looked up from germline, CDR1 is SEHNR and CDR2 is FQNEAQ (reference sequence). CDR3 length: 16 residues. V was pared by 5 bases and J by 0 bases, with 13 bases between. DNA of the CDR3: TGTGCCAGCAGCCCCCCTACGGGGCCGAACACCGGGGAGCTGTTTTTT. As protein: CASSPPTGPNTGELFF.

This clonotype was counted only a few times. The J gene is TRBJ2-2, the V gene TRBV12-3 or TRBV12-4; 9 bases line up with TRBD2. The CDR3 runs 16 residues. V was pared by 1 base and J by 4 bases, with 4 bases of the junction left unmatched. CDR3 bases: TGTGCCAGCAGTTTAGAGGCGGGAGGGCGCACCGGGGAGCTGTTTTTT. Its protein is CASSLEAGGRTGELFF.

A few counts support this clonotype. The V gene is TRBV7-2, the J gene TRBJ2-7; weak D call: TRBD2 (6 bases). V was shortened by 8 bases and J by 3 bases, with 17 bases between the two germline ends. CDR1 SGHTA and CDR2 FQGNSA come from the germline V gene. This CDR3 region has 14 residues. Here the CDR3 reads CASGEAGGGYEQYF. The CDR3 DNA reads TGTGCCAGCGGGGAGGCGGGTGGGGGCTACGAGCAGTACTTC.